The 17 T cell receptor beta chains below were found in one sample sequenced in a study of cytomegalovirus exposure and HLA in healthy donors. Only in-frame clones appear in the TCRdb table, and some are missing; sequencing was by immunoSEQ multiplex PCR. In the table there are around 98,000 clones, roughly 90% of which are singletons. Sequencing was carried out using PBMCs. The receptors shown here come from a man younger than 35 in good health and CMV-seropositive.

CDR3 in amino acids: CASSLTSSYEQYF. The CDR3 DNA reads TGTGCCAGCAGTCTGACTTCCTCCTACGAGCAGTACTTC. This chain uses TRBV27 with TRBJ2-7; no definite D call. The CDR3 covers 13 residues. CDR1 and CDR2 (germline): MNHEY, SMNVEV (reference sequence). Trimming stripped 5 bases from V and 0 bases from J, with 8 bases between.

The chain carries TRBV6-1 and TRBJ1-5, with a weak D call TRBD1 (6 bases). CDR3 size: 13 residues. Germline values: CDR1 MNHNS, CDR2 SASEGT. Trimming shortened V by 5 bases and J by 4 bases, and 9 bases separated the two germline ends. As DNA, the CDR3 is TGTGCCAGCAGTAACGACAGGAATCAGCCCCAGCATTTT. Amino acids: CASSNDRNQPQHF.

This clone was seen just once. This rearrangement joins TRBV15 to TRBJ1-2; a weak D match, TRBD1 (6 bases). Trimming took off 1 base at V and 6 bases at J, with 15 bases between the two ends. Germline V gene data show CDR1 as LNHNV and CDR2 as YYDKDF (reference sequence). The CDR3 totals 15 residues. The CDR3 DNA reads TGTGCCACCAGCAGAGCCGGGGACACCAGCCATGGCTACACCTTC. As protein: CATSRAGDTSHGYTF.

The chain employs TRBV5-6 and TRBJ1-3; D possibly corresponds to TRBD1 (5 bases). V gave up 3 bases and J gave up 0 bases, with 10 bases separating them. The length of the CDR3 is 15 residues. Germline V gene data show CDR1 as SGHDT and CDR2 as YYEEEE. CDR3 region: CASSWGRISGNTIYF. The CDR3 nucleotides are TGTGCCAGCAGCTGGGGCAGGATCTCTGGAAACACCATATATTTT.

The chain links TRBV6-5 to TRBJ1-2; D is ambiguous. This CDR3 comprises 14 residues. V lost 5 bases to trimming and J lost 4 bases, with 14 bases between them. Per the germline V gene, CDR1 is MNHEY and CDR2 is SVGAGI. The CDR3 DNA sequence: TGTGCCAGCAGTACAAGACCGGGGATCTATGGCTACACCTTC. This encodes CASSTRPGIYGYTF.

The rearrangement joins TRBV5-4 to TRBJ2-7; D might be TRBD2 (5 bases). With 2 bases removed from V and 6 bases from J, the gap between germline ends came to 12 bases. Germline V gene data show CDR1 as SGHNT and CDR2 as YYREEE (reference sequence). The CDR3 loop spans 13 amino acids. The CDR3 DNA sequence: TGTGCCAGCAGCTTTCCTAGCTCGAGCGAGCAGTACTTC. The encoded protein is CASSFPSSSEQYF.

V gene TRBV11-3 combines with J gene TRBJ2-2, with 15 bases fitting TRBD2. Germline V gives CDR1 SGHNT, CDR2 YENEEA. V lost 5 bases, J lost 6 bases, and 4 bases stayed unmatched. CDR3 length equals 16 residues. CDR3 bases: TGTGCCAGCAGCCGAGGACTAGCGGGGGGGCCCGGGGAGCTGTTTTTT. It translates to CASSRGLAGGPGELFF. The full variable domain, its missing parts supplied by reference TRBV11-3 and TRBJ2-2, is EAGVVQSPRYKIIEKKQPVAFWCNPISGHNTLYWYLQNLGQGPELLIRYENEEAVDDSQLPKDRFSAERLKGVDSTLKIQPAELGDSAVYLCASSRGLAGGPGELFFGEGSRLTVL.

This clone has more than one count but fewer than ten. The gene calls are TRBV6-1 and TRBJ2-2; TRBD1 is a possible D gene (6 bases). V was shortened by 11 bases and J by 6 bases, with 16 bases between the two germline ends. Germline assignment: CDR1 MNHNS and CDR2 SASEGT. CDR3 length: 13 residues. As DNA, the CDR3 is TGTGCCCATCAGGGGCGTAACGCCGGGGAGCTGTTTTTT. This codes for CAHQGRNAGELFF.

This rearrangement joins TRBV11-3 to TRBJ2-1, with 7 bases fitting TRBD2. The CDR3 has 17 amino acids. Germline V gene lookup returns CDR1 SGHNT and CDR2 YENEEA. V lost 1 base and J lost 0; bases outside the gene matches: 6. The CDR3 DNA is TGTGCCAGCAGCTTAGGGCCTAGCGGAAGCTCCTACAATGAGCAGTTCTTC. Protein product: CASSLGPSGSSYNEQFF.

Only one count was recorded for this clone. The chain has TRBV11-3 and TRBJ2-2, with TRBD1 matching over 9 bases. Trimming cost V 3 bases and J 7 bases; bases outside gene matches: 9. The CDR3 sequence is 16 residues long. CDR1 is SGHNT and CDR2 is YENEEA in the germline V gene. CDR3 coding DNA: TGTGCCAGCAGCTTGGATAGGACAGGGGTAATCGGGGAGCTGTTTTTT. Encoded protein: CASSLDRTGVIGELFF. The variable domain in full, completed from reference TRBV11-3 and TRBJ2-2, reads EAGVVQSPRYKIIEKKQPVAFWCNPISGHNTLYWYLQNLGQGPELLIRYENEEAVDDSQLPKDRFSAERLKGVDSTLKIQPAELGDSAVYLCASSLDRTGVIGELFFGEGSRLTVL.

DNA of the CDR3: TGTGCCAGCAGCGTGGGGACAGGGGGCAATCAGCCCCAGCATTTT. Its translation is CASSVGTGGNQPQHF. The chain uses TRBV6-5 and TRBJ1-5; TRBD1 matches 10 bases. Germline assignment: CDR1 MNHEY and CDR2 SVGAGI. The V gene end was trimmed by 6 bases and the J gene end by 2 bases; junction bases not matched to a gene: 4. The CDR3 contains 15 residues.

The chain combines TRBV4-3 with TRBJ2-2, with 10 bases lining up with TRBD1. Germline trimming cut 2 bases from V and 6 bases from J; bases unmatched to any gene: 3. The CDR3 has 15 residues. Looked up from germline, CDR1 is LGHNA and CDR2 is YSLEER. The CDR3 region is CASSQPGQGPGELFF. The CDR3 nucleotides are TGCGCCAGCAGCCAACCGGGACAGGGGCCCGGGGAGCTGTTTTTT.

The CDR3 DNA reads TGTGCCAGCAGCAAGACGGCGGGCATGAACACTGAAGCTTTCTTT. Amino acids: CASSKTAGMNTEAFF. The chain combines TRBV6-5 with TRBJ1-1; D call uncertain. Germline-derived CDR1 and CDR2 are MNHEY and SVGAGI. CDR3 size: 15 residues. The germline V and J ends were trimmed by 6 bases and 0 bases, with 14 bases remaining between them.

The V gene is TRBV5-1, the J gene TRBJ2-2; weak D call: TRBD1 (6 bases). CDR3 length: 15 amino acids. Germline CDR1 reads SGHRS; CDR2 reads YFSETQ. Trimming pared 4 bases from V and 4 bases from J, leaving 14 bases between. The CDR3 DNA reads TGCGCCAGCAGCCCGTGGACAGAACTCACCGGGGAGCTGTTTTTT. Encoded protein: CASSPWTELTGELFF.

The rearrangement links TRBV25-1 to TRBJ1-4; D possibly corresponds to TRBD1 (6 bases). From germline, CDR1 is MGHDK and CDR2 SYGVNS. This CDR3 is 15 amino acids long. V was cut by 0 bases and J by 8 bases, with 13 bases left in between. CDR3 loop: CASSEYRGLAEKLFF. Written as DNA, the CDR3 is TGTGCCAGCAGTGAATACAGGGGCCTGGCAGAAAAACTGTTTTTT.

The chain employs TRBV11-2 and TRBJ2-1, with D perhaps matching TRBD2 (5 bases). From germline, CDR1 is SGHAT and CDR2 FQNNGV. CDR3 size: 17 residues. Trimming removed 1 base from V and 8 bases from J, with 21 bases in between. The CDR3 sequence is CASSLGFWRTGRDEQFF. CDR3 sequence (DNA): TGTGCCAGCAGCTTAGGTTTCTGGAGGACGGGTAGGGATGAGCAGTTCTTC.

The J gene is TRBJ2-1, the V gene TRBV28, with TRBD2 identical over 12 bases. This CDR3 has 15 residues. With 7 bases clipped from V and 6 bases from J, the junction kept 7 bases outside the gene matches. Germline CDR1 MDHEN, CDR2 SYDVKM. Here the CDR3 DNA reads TGTGCCAGCAACCCGCGGACTAGCGGGACCAATGAGCAGTTCTTC. Its translation is CASNPRTSGTNEQFF. The entire variable domain, with the rest obtained from reference TRBV28 and TRBJ2-1, is as follows: DVKVTQSSRYLVKRTGEKVFLECVQDMDHENMFWYRQDPGLGLRLIYFSYDVKMKEKGDIPEGYSVSREKKERFSLILESASTNQTSMYLCASNPRTSGTNEQFFGPGTRLTVL.